Listed below are T cell receptor beta chains from one sample, sequenced in a study of T cells expressing NK-cell markers. From its re-call of the 5' RACE reads, TCRdb lists each CDR3 protein once, without DNA. In all, the sample yields approximately 460,000 distinct CDR3 sequences. The sequenced sample consisted of blood T cells: a sorted CD56 or NKG2C T cell subset, CD4+ or CD8+ T cells, or bulk PBMC T cells (not recorded which). These receptors were taken from a woman between 18 and 69 years old in good health. Both conserved end residues are part of each CDR3.

v_call,j_call,cdr3_aa
TRBV9,TRBJ2-1,CASTEGGVGNEQFF
TRBV7-9,TRBJ1-2,CASSARTAYGYTF
TRBV7-3,TRBJ2-2,CASSLTGDRDSGELFF
TRBV5-4,TRBJ2-5,CASSEQTGWAETQYF
TRBV6-1,TRBJ1-5,CASSVTGGNQPQHF
TRBV7-9,TRBJ2-7,CASSLDREGEQYF
TRBV12-3/TRBV12-4,TRBJ2-7,CASSLLGPFGLAGGTYEQYF
TRBV12-3/TRBV12-4,TRBJ2-3,CASSFERITQYF
TRBV6-1,TRBJ1-4,CASRTDGLGGEKLFF
TRBV12-3/TRBV12-4,TRBJ2-1,CASRVLEFNEQFF
TRBV6-5,TRBJ2-2,CASSYGRRGSGGELFF
TRBV7-9,TRBJ2-5,CASSPTRDSRTQYF
TRBV4-2,TRBJ2-1,CASSQGGGYEQFF
TRBV7-3,TRBJ2-2,CASSFRGGNTGELFF
TRBV20-1,TRBJ1-4,CSASQSTNEKLFF
TRBV6-5,TRBJ2-1,CASSYSSSLSYNEQFF
TRBV7-2,TRBJ2-3,CALYSGTQQYF
TRBV4-1,TRBJ2-2,CASSSTGSPTGELFF
TRBV29-1,TRBJ2-3,CSVERGTDTQYF
TRBV29-1,TRBJ1-5,CSVEVGGRGQPQHF
TRBV7-3,TRBJ2-2,CASSLGPGEVTGELFF
TRBV4-3,TRBJ2-3,CASSQDLGAGGPFTDTQYF
TRBV7-3,TRBJ1-5,CASSLREGINQLKPQHF
TRBV28,TRBJ1-2,CASSSSGTSPGHGYTF
TRBV11-2,TRBJ2-7,CASSRRANTYEQYF
TRBV7-2,TRBJ2-5,CASSVGGGAKETQYF
TRBV20-1,TRBJ1-6,CSARAVRGRERNSPLHF
TRBV29-1,TRBJ2-5,CSAKGEWETQYF